This T cell receptor (beta chain) is from a study of OX40 agonist ivuxolimab in advanced cancers. As for the study in general: Patients received ivuxolimab, an intravenous treatment, every 2 weeks at 0.01 to 10 mg/kg.

Using immunoSEQ multiplex PCR, the repertoire was profiled, and TCRdb retains in-frame clones only, with some absent. Of under 95,000 clones in the sample, roughly 83% were seen once. This clone was seen a handful of times. No antigen is known for it. The V segment lost 3 bases and the J segment 8 bases; nucleotides outside the gene matches: 9. Germline V lookup: CDR1 LNHDA, CDR2 SQIVND (reference sequence). The CDR3 extends over 14 amino acids. Overall study results and limits: Clones of CD4+ and CD8+ blood T cells grew by week 6 at doses of 0.1 to 3.0 mg/kg.

This rearrangement joins TRBV19 to TRBJ1-2, with 7 nucleotides matching TRBD1. This sequence was found in an adult with an advanced solid tumor such as melanoma, head and neck, liver or kidney cancer. Sequencing was performed on CD4+ or CD8+ T cells sorted from blood, taken in a trial of the OX40 agonist ivuxolimab. The DNA of the CDR3 is TGTGCCAGTAGTATGTTTCAGGGGGGAGCCGGCTACACCTTC. Translation: CASSMFQGGAGYTF.